The 9 T cell receptor beta chains below all came from one sample that was sequenced in a study of low-dose radiotherapy and immunotherapy resistance in tumors. Specified time point: after trial treatment. Treatment here: LDRT plus nivolumab, ipilimumab, low-dose cyclophosphamide and aspirin (RACIN trial). TRAV- and TRBV-specific primers were used for first-strand cDNA, which covered alpha and beta chains. The authors amplified TCRs for 20 to 25 PCR cycles with a constant-region primer and a V-primer adapter. TCRdb reanalysed the reads using MiXCR and keeps one entry per CDR3 protein. The sample carries about 100,000 distinct CDR3 sequences, less than 25% recorded once. Sequenced material: PBMCs, taken after low-dose radiotherapy plus immunotherapy. These receptors originate from a male donor with prostate cancer.

This clonotype has only a few counts. The V and J genes are TRBV6-1 and TRBJ1-5; D possibly corresponds to TRBD1 (5 bases). Germline CDR1 MNHNS, CDR2 SASEGT. The CDR3 spans 14 residues. Trimming pared 4 bases from V and 7 bases from J, leaving 14 bases between. CDR3 DNA sequence: TGTGCCAGCAGTGCCCGGGGGATGCGGCAGCCCCAGCATTTT. Protein: CASSARGMRQPQHF.

This clonotype was detected many times. This sequence joins TRBV3-1 and TRBJ2-5; no clear D gene. Trimming cost V 0 bases and J 5 bases, with 10 bases left between them. This CDR3 is 14 amino acids long. Germline V gene data show CDR1 as LGHDT and CDR2 as YNNKEL (reference sequence). Written as DNA, the CDR3 is TGTGCCAGCAGCCAAGACAGTAGTGCTGAGACCCAGTACTTC. Its translation is CASSQDSSAETQYF.

This clonotype was detected ten times or more. V and J are TRBV7-2 and TRBJ2-7, with a tentative D call TRBD2 (6 bases). The CDR3 totals 14 residues. The germline V and J ends were trimmed by 3 bases and 8 bases, with 17 bases remaining between them. CDR1 is SGHTA and CDR2 is FQGNSA in the germline V gene. This chain's CDR3 is CASSLAGSHLKQYF. CDR3 nucleotides: TGTGCCAGCAGCTTGGCGGGGTCACATTTGAAGCAGTACTTC.

The V gene is TRBV2, the J gene TRBJ1-4; D is possibly TRBD1 (5 bases). The CDR3 loop spans 17 amino acids. Germline lookup yields CDR1 SNHLY and CDR2 FYNNEI. V lost 4 bases and J lost 0, with 15 bases in between. This CDR3 reads CASSGYHRQTTNEKLFF. CDR3 in DNA: TGTGCCAGCAGTGGATACCATCGACAGACAACTAATGAAAAACTGTTTTTT.

This rearrangement joins TRBV5-1 to TRBJ2-3; D uncertain. Trimming cost V 6 bases and J 5 bases, with 13 bases left between them. The CDR3 sequence is 13 residues long. CDR1 SGHRS and CDR2 YFSETQ come from the germline V gene. DNA of the CDR3: TGCGCCAGCACCTCCCTGTACGTAGATACGCAGTATTTT. This gives the protein CASTSLYVDTQYF.

This clonotype was found many times. This rearrangement joins TRBV6-5 to TRBJ2-7; 9 nucleotides match TRBD1. Per the germline V gene, CDR1 is MNHEY and CDR2 is SVGAGI. This CDR3 region has 14 residues. The V segment lost 7 bases and the J segment 6 bases; nucleotides outside the gene matches: 10. The CDR3 DNA follows: TGTGCCAGCACACCCGGGACAGGGACGGGCGAGCAGTACTTC. Translated: CASTPGTGTGEQYF.

This chain uses TRBV27 with TRBJ2-7; D possibly corresponds to TRBD1 (6 bases). Per the germline V gene, CDR1 is MNHEY and CDR2 is SMNVEV (reference sequence). Trimming cost V 4 bases and J 0 bases, with 13 bases left between them. This CDR3 is 15 amino acids long. For the CDR3, the DNA is TGTGCCAGCAGTTCCCTCGGACAGAACTCCTACGAGCAGTACTTC. It encodes CASSSLGQNSYEQYF.

The table lists this clonotype with many counts. V and J are TRBV2 and TRBJ2-1, with 13 bases that match TRBD2. The V gene's germline CDR1 is SNHLY and CDR2 FYNNEI. V gave up 8 bases and J gave up 7 bases; unmatched junction bases: 8. CDR3 length: 15 residues. CDR3 bases: TGTGCCAGCGAACTAGCGGGGGGGCAAAGTAATGAGCAGTTCTTC. Protein sequence: CASELAGGQSNEQFF.

This clonotype was observed many times. The chain recombines TRBV7-8 with TRBJ2-7; D not certain. This CDR3 has 14 residues. Deletions cut 5 bases from V and 1 base from J, with 12 bases between. From germline, CDR1 is SGHVS and CDR2 FQNEAQ. The CDR3 coding sequence is TGTGCCAGCAGCCGCACTGAAGGATCCTACGAGCAGTACTTC. Protein: CASSRTEGSYEQYF.